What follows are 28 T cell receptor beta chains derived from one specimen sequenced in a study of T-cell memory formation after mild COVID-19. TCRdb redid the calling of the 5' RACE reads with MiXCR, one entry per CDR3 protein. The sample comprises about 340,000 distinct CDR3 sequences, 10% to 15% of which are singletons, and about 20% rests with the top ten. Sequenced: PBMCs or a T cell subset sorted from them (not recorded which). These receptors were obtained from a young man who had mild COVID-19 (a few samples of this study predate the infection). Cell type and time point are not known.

The CDR3 coding sequence is TGTGCCAGCAGCCAAGGTAGGGGAGAGCAGTTCTTC. Translation: CASSQGRGEQFF. V gene TRBV3-1 combines with J gene TRBJ2-1; tentative D call: TRBD1 (5 bases). V was pared by 1 base and J by 10 bases, with 8 bases between. Germline assignment: CDR1 LGHDT and CDR2 YNNKEL (reference sequence). CDR3 size: 12 residues.

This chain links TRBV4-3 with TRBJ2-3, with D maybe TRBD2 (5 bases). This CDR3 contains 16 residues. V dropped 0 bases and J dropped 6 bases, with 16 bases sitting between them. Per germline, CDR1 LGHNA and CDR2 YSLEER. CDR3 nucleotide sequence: TGCGCCAGCAGCCAAGAGCGACCGGTCGGGGTGGATACGCAGTATTTT. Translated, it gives CASSQERPVGVDTQYF.

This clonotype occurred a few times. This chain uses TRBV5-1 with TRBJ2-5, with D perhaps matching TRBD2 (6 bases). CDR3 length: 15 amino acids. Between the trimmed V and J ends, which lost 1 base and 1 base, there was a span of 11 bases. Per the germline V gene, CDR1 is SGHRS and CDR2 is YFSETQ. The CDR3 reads CASSLRHGGQETQYF. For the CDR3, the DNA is TGCGCCAGCAGCTTGCGGCACGGGGGCCAAGAGACCCAGTACTTC.

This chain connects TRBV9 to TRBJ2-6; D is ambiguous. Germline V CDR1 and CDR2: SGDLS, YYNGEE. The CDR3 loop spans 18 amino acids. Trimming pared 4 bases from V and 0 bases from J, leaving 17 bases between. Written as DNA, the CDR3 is TGTGCCAGCAGCCCTCAATTCGCAGCTCACTCTGGGGCCAACGTCCTGACTTTC. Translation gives CASSPQFAAHSGANVLTF.

CDR3 bases: TGTGCCAGCAGCAGGACAGGGGATGAAAAACTGTTTTTT. Amino acids: CASSRTGDEKLFF. This chain links TRBV12-3 or TRBV12-4 with TRBJ1-4; TRBD1 matches at 9 bases. This CDR3 comprises 13 residues. Losses at the gene ends were 6 bases for V and 6 bases for J; bases not matched to a gene: 2.

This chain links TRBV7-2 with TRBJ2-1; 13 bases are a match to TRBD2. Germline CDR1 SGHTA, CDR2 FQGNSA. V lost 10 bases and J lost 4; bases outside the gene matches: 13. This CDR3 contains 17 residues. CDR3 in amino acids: CATPSPGTSGDYNEQFF. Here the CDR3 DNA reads TGTGCCACTCCCAGTCCCGGGACTAGCGGGGATTACAATGAGCAGTTCTTC.

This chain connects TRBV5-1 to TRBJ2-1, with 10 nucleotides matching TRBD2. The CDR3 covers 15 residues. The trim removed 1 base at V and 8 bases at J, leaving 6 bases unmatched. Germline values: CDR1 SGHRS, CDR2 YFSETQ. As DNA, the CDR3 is TGCGCCAGCAGCTTGCCTAGCGGGGGTGCAGATGAGCAGTTCTTC. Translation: CASSLPSGGADEQFF.

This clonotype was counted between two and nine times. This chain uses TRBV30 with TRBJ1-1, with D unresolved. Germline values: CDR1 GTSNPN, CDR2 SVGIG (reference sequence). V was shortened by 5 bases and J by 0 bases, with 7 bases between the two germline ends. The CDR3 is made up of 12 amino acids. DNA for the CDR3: TGTGCCTGGGGACGAATGAACACTGAAGCTTTCTTT. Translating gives CAWGRMNTEAFF.

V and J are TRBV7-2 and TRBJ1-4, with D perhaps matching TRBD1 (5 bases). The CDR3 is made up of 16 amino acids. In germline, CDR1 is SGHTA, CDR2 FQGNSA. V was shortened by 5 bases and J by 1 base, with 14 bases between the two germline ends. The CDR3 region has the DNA TGTGCCAGCAGCCCCCCGGCGGGACTAACTAATGAAAAACTGTTTTTT. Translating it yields CASSPPAGLTNEKLFF.

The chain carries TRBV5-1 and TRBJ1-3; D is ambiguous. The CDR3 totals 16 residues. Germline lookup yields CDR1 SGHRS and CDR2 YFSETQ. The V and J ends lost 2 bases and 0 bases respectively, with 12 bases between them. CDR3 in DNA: TGCGCCAGCAGCTTTTACGCAGGCCCCTCTGGAAACACCATATATTTT. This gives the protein CASSFYAGPSGNTIYF. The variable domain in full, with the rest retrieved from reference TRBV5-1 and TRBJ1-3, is KAGVTQTPRYLIKTRGQQVTLSCSPISGHRSVSWYQQTPGQGLQFLFEYFSETQRNKGNFPGRFSGRQFSNSRSEMNVSTLELGDSALYLCASSFYAGPSGNTIYFGEGSWLTVV.

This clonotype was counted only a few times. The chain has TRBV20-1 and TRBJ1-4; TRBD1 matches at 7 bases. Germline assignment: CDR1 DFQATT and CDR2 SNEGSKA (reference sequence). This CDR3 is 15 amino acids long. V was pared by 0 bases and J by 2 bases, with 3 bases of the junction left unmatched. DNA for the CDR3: TGCAGTGCTAGAGATCCAGGGGGGACTAATGAAAAACTGTTTTTT. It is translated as CSARDPGGTNEKLFF.

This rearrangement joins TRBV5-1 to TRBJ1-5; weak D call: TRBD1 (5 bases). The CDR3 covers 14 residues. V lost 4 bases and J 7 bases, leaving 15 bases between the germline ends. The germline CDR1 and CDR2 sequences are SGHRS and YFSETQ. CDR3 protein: CASSPGGAVQPQHF. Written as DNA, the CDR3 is TGCGCCAGCAGCCCAGGCGGGGCGGTGCAGCCCCAGCATTTT. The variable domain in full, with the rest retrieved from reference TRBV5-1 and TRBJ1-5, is KAGVTQTPRYLIKTRGQQVTLSCSPISGHRSVSWYQQTPGQGLQFLFEYFSETQRNKGNFPGRFSGRQFSNSRSEMNVSTLELGDSALYLCASSPGGAVQPQHFGDGTRLSIL.

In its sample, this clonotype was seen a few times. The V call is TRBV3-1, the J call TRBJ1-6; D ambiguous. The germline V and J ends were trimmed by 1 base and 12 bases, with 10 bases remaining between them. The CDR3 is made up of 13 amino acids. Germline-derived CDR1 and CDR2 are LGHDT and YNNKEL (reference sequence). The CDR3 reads CASSQAVGRPLHF. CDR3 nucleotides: TGTGCCAGCAGCCAAGCGGTCGGGAGACCCCTCCACTTT.

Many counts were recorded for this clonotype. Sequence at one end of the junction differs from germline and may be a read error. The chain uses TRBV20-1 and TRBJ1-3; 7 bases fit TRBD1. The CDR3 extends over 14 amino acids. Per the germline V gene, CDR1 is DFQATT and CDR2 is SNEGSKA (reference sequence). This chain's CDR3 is CSARDGTVLNTIYF. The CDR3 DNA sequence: TGCAGTGCTCGAGATGGGACAGTCTTAAACACCATATATTTT.

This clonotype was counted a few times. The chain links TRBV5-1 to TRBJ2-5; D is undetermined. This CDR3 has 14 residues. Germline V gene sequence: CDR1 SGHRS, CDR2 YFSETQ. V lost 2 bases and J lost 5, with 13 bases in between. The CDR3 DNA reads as TGCGCCAGCAGCTTTTCATCGCCACACGAGACCCAGTACTTC. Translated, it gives CASSFSSPHETQYF.

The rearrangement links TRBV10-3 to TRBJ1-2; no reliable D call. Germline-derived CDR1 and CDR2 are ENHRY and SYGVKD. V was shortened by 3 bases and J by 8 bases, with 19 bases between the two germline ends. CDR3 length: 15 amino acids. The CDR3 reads CAISDSAGPTLGYTF. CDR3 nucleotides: TGTGCCATCAGTGATTCGGCAGGACCCACCCTAGGCTACACCTTC.

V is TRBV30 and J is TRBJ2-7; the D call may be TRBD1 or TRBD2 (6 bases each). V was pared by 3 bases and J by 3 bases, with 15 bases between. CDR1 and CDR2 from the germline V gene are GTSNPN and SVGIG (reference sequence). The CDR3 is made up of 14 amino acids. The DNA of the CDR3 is TGTGCCTGGAGCCCGGGGGCCTCTGACTACGAGCAGTACTTC. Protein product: CAWSPGASDYEQYF.

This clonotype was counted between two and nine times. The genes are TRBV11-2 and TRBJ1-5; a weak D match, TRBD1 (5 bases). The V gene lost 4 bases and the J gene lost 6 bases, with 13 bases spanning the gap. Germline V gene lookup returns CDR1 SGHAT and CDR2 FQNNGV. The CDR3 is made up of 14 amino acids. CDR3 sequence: CASSWGVGGQPQHF. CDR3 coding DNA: TGTGCCAGCAGCTGGGGGGTGGGTGGTCAGCCCCAGCATTTT. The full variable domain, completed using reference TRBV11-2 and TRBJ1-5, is EAGVAQSPRYKIIEKRQSVAFWCNPISGHATLYWYQQILGQGPKLLIQFQNNGVVDDSQLPKDRFSAERLKGVDSTLKIQPAKLEDSAVYLCASSWGVGGQPQHFGDGTRLSIL.

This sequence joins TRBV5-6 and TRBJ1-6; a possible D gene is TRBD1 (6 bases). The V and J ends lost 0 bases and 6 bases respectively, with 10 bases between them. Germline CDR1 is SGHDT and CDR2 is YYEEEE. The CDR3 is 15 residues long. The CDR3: CASSLDGGTNSPLHF. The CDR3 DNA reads TGTGCCAGCAGCTTGGATGGGGGCACTAATTCACCCCTCCACTTT.

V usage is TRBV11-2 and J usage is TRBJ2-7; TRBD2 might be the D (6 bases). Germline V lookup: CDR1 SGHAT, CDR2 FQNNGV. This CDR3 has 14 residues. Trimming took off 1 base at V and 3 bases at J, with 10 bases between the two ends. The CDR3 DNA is TGTGCCAGCAGCTTAGTGCGGGGCAACTACGAGCAGTACTTC. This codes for CASSLVRGNYEQYF. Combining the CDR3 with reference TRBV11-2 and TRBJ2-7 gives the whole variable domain EAGVAQSPRYKIIEKRQSVAFWCNPISGHATLYWYQQILGQGPKLLIQFQNNGVVDDSQLPKDRFSAERLKGVDSTLKIQPAKLEDSAVYLCASSLVRGNYEQYFGPGTRLTVT.

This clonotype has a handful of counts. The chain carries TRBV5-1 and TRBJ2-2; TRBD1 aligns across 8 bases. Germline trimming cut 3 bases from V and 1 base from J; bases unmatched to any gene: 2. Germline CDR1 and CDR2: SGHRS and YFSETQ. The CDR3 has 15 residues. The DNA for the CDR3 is TGCGCCAGCAGCTACGGACAGGGGAACACCGGGGAGCTGTTTTTT. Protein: CASSYGQGNTGELFF.

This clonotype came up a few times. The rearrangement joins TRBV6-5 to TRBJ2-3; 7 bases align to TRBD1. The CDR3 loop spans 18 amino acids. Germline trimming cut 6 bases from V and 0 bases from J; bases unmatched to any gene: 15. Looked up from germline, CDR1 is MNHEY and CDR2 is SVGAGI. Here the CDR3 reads CASSPILEGGWSTDTQYF. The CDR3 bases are TGTGCCAGCAGCCCTATACTAGAAGGGGGCTGGAGCACAGATACGCAGTATTTT.

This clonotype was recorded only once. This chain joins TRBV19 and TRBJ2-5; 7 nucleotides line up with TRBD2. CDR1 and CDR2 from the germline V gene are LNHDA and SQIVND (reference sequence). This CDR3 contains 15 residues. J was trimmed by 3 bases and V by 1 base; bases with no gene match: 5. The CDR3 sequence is CASSIVSAGEETQYF. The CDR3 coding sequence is TGTGCCAGTAGTATAGTTTCTGCGGGGGAAGAGACCCAGTACTTC.

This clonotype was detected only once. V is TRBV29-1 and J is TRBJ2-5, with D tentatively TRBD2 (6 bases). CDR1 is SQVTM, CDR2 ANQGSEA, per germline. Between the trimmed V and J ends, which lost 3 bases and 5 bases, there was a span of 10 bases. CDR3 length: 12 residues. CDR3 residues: CSVERGSETQYF. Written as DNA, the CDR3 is TGCAGCGTTGAGCGGGGCTCGGAGACCCAGTACTTC.

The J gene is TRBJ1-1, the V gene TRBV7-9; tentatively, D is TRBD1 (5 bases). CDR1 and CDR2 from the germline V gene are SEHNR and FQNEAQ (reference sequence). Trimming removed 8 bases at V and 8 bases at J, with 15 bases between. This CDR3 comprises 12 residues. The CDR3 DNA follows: TGTGCCAGCCGCCCGGGGGGTATGGAAGCTTTCTTT. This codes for CASRPGGMEAFF.

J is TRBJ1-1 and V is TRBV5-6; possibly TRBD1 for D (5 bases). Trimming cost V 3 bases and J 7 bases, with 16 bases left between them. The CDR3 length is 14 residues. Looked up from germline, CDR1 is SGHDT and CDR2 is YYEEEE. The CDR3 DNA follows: TGTGCCAGCAGCTCAATAACCGGGGGAATTGAAGCTTTCTTT. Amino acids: CASSSITGGIEAFF.

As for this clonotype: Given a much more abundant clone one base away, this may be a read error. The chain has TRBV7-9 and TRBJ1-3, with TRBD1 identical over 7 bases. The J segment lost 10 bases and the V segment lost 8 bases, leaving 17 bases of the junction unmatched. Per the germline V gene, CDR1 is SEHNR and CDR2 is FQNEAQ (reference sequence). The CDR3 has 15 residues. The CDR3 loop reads CASSATGPEGPTIYF. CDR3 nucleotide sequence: TGTGCCAGCTCCGCGACAGGGCCGGAAGGTCCGACCATATATTTT.

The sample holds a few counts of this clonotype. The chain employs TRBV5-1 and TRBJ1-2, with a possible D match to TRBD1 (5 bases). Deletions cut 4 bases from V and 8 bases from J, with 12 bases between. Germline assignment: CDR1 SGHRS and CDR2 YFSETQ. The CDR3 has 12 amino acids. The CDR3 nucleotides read TGCGCCAGCAGCCCGGGGACGATCGGCTACACCTTC. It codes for CASSPGTIGYTF.